These 10 T cell receptor beta chains originate from one sample sequenced in a study. From the RT-PCR reads, TCRdb called clonotypes with MiXCR, one entry per CDR3 protein. The sample includes fewer than 800,000 distinct CDR3 sequences, 11% to 15% of them seen just once. Sequenced sample: memory CD4+ T cells from blood. These receptors all stem from a female donor in good health, serving as a healthy control.

This clonotype was counted between two and nine times. V and J are TRBV7-2 and TRBJ2-2; D gene uncertain. In germline, CDR1 is SGHTA, CDR2 FQGNSA. V was cut by 6 bases and J by 7 bases, with 15 bases left in between. The CDR3 covers 14 residues. CDR3 nucleotide sequence: TGTGCCAGCAGTCCAAGCCGGAACGGCGGGGAGCTGTTTTTT. It yields the protein CASSPSRNGGELFF.

In its sample, this clonotype was seen many times. The chain has TRBV29-1 and TRBJ2-7; D remains ambiguous. The germline gives CDR1 SQVTM, CDR2 ANQGSEA. The length of the CDR3 is 12 residues. V shed 7 bases and J shed 3 bases, with 13 bases lying between them. In nucleotides, the CDR3 is TGCAGCGCCCTTGACCTTCACTACGAGCAGTACTTC. Its translation: CSALDLHYEQYF.

V and J are TRBV12-3 or TRBV12-4 and TRBJ1-2, with D maybe TRBD1 (5 bases). The CDR3 contains 15 residues. V dropped 3 bases and J dropped 8 bases, with 19 bases sitting between them. CDR3 DNA: TGTGCCAGCAGTTTTATGCGGGGGGGAGCTCTCGGCTACACCTTC. It specifies CASSFMRGGALGYTF.

This clonotype has only a few counts. The genes are TRBV27 and TRBJ1-5; D ambiguous. This CDR3 spans 12 amino acids. V lost 5 bases and J lost 11, with 13 bases in between. CDR1 is MNHEY and CDR2 is SMNVEV in the germline V gene (reference sequence). The CDR3, as DNA: TGTGCCAGCAGTATCCCGGGCGGGACCCAGCATTTT. It is translated as CASSIPGGTQHF.

This clonotype was found a few times. CDR3 protein: CASSKGTGVNEQYF. The CDR3 DNA reads as TGTGCCAGCAGTAAAGGGACAGGGGTTAACGAGCAGTACTTC. This chain uses TRBV6-5 with TRBJ2-7; 10 bases map to TRBD1. The trim removed 5 bases at V and 5 bases at J, leaving 6 bases unmatched. Germline CDR1 is MNHEY and CDR2 is SVGAGI. The CDR3 runs to 14 residues.

This chain links TRBV4-1 with TRBJ1-4, with D possibly matching TRBD1 (5 bases). The CDR3 runs 16 residues. Trimming left V 1 base short and J 0 bases short, with 9 bases between. Germline V lookup: CDR1 MGHRA, CDR2 YSYEKL. CDR3 bases: TGCGCCAGCAGCCAAGGACAGAGTGCAACTAATGAAAAACTGTTTTTT. Its protein product is CASSQGQSATNEKLFF.

The rearrangement joins TRBV27 to TRBJ2-1; 12 nucleotides match TRBD2. The V gene end was trimmed by 4 bases and the J gene end by 7 bases; junction bases not matched to a gene: 8. The CDR3 is 16 amino acids. Germline-derived CDR1 and CDR2 are MNHEY and SMNVEV (reference sequence). The CDR3 sequence: CASSSLGLAGRNEQFF. The DNA of the CDR3 is TGTGCCAGCAGTTCACTCGGACTAGCGGGAAGAAATGAGCAGTTCTTC.

This clonotype showed up just a few times. V and J are TRBV25-1 and TRBJ1-2; perhaps TRBD1 as D (5 bases). The CDR3 sequence is 14 residues long. V lost 3 bases and J 0 bases, leaving 8 bases between the germline ends. Looked up from germline, CDR1 is MGHDK and CDR2 is SYGVNS. CDR3 residues: CASSDQTANYGYTF. Here the CDR3 DNA reads TGTGCCAGCAGTGATCAGACAGCTAACTATGGCTACACCTTC.

The genes are TRBV20-1 and TRBJ2-7; the match to TRBD2 covers 8 bases. V lost 3 bases and J lost 4; bases outside the gene matches: 17. The CDR3 covers 17 residues. The germline V gene encodes CDR1 DFQATT and CDR2 SNEGSKA (reference sequence). CDR3 protein: CSARLTGGQGGFYEQYF. The DNA for the CDR3 is TGCAGTGCTAGGCTCACGGGGGGGCAGGGAGGATTTTACGAGCAGTACTTC.

This clonotype was picked up a small number of times. The chain has TRBV20-1 and TRBJ1-5, with TRBD1 matching over 7 bases. CDR1 and CDR2 from the germline V gene are DFQATT and SNEGSKA (reference sequence). CDR3 length equals 16 residues. V trimming: 2 bases; J trimming: 0 bases; junction bases outside the gene matches: 7. The DNA of the CDR3 is TGCAGTGCTAGACCGGACAGGATCTATAGCAATCAGCCCCAGCATTTT. This sequence encodes CSARPDRIYSNQPQHF.